These 21 T cell receptor beta chains share one sample of origin, sequenced in a study of cytotoxic CD8 clonotypes in ibrutinib-treated CLL. This table comes from immunoSEQ multiplex PCR, and its TCRdb copy is limited to in-frame clones, with some not included. The sample lists 300,000 or so clones, approximately 67% occurring once. The specimen comprised PBMCs, sampled after 36 months of ibrutinib treatment. Receptor source: a human donor with chronic lymphocytic leukemia.

This clone has just a few counts. The J gene is TRBJ2-5, the V gene TRBV7-9; tentatively, D is TRBD1 (6 bases). Germline V gives CDR1 SEHNR, CDR2 FQNEAQ (reference sequence). This CDR3 has 13 amino acids. V was clipped by 5 bases and J by 2 bases, with 9 bases between them. The DNA of the CDR3 is TGTGCCAGCAGCCCAACAGGGCAAGAGACCCAGTACTTC. Residues: CASSPTGQETQYF. Full variable domain (outside the CDR3, taken from reference TRBV7-9 and TRBJ2-5): DTGVSQNPRHKITKRGQNVTFRCDPISEHNRLYWYRQTLGQGPEFLTYFQNEAQLEKSRLLSDRFSAERPKGSFSTLEIQRTEQGDSAMYLCASSPTGQETQYFGPGTRLLVL.

The chain has TRBV19 and TRBJ1-6; 8 bases match TRBD1. The J segment lost 4 bases and the V segment lost 3 bases, leaving 2 bases of the junction unmatched. Germline V gene data show CDR1 as LNHDA and CDR2 as SQIVND (reference sequence). The CDR3 sequence is 15 residues long. In nucleotides, the CDR3 is TGTGCCAGTAGTATCTGGACAGGGTATAATTCACCCCTCCACTTT. This translates into CASSIWTGYNSPLHF.

The chain carries TRBV7-8 and TRBJ2-5; D remains unclear. Trimming pared 1 base from V and 4 bases from J, leaving 7 bases between. Germline values: CDR1 SGHVS, CDR2 FQNEAQ. The CDR3 totals 13 residues. CDR3 residues: CASSLGQGETQYF. CDR3 nucleotides: TGTGCCAGCAGCTTAGGACAAGGAGAGACCCAGTACTTC.

The chain is built from TRBV9 and TRBJ2-3, with D perhaps TRBD2 (6 bases). In germline, CDR1 is SGDLS, CDR2 YYNGEE. The CDR3 spans 13 residues. V shed 2 bases and J shed 6 bases, with 10 bases lying between them. The CDR3 DNA sequence: TGTGCCAGCAGCGTCGGGGCGGGGGATACGCAGTATTTT. Translating it yields CASSVGAGDTQYF. Drawing the rest from reference TRBV9 and TRBJ2-3, the complete variable domain is DSGVTQTPKHLITATGQRVTLRCSPRSGDLSVYWYQQSLDQGLQFLIQYYNGEERAKGNILERFSAQQFPDLHSELNLSSLELGDSALYFCASSVGAGDTQYFGPGTRLTVL.

The chain joins TRBV6-5 to TRBJ2-7; maybe TRBD1 (5 bases). In germline, CDR1 is MNHEY, CDR2 SVGAGI. The CDR3 consists of 15 residues. V was pared by 5 bases and J by 3 bases, with 17 bases between. This CDR3 is CASSTTDIIGYEQYF. The CDR3 nucleotides read TGTGCCAGCAGTACGACAGACATAATCGGCTACGAGCAGTACTTC.

The chain links TRBV7-6 to TRBJ2-2, with D uncertain. CDR1 and CDR2 (germline): SGHVS, FNYEAQ. Deletions cut 4 bases from V and 8 bases from J, with 11 bases between. This CDR3 has 13 amino acids. The CDR3 loop is CASSSGSIGELFF. The DNA for the CDR3 is TGTGCCAGCAGCTCCGGCAGTATTGGGGAGCTGTTTTTT.

This chain links TRBV27 with TRBJ1-4, with D perhaps TRBD1 (6 bases). The germline V gene encodes CDR1 MNHEY and CDR2 SMNVEV (reference sequence). The CDR3 contains 14 residues. Trimming removed 5 bases from V and 7 bases from J, with 14 bases in between. The CDR3 DNA reads as TGTGCCAGCAGTCGAGCGGGGGGGCTTGAAAAACTGTTTTTT. Protein: CASSRAGGLEKLFF. Together with reference TRBV27 and TRBJ1-4, the CDR3 gives the full variable domain: EAQVTQNPRYLITVTGKKLTVTCSQNMNHEYMSWYRQDPGLGLRQIYYSMNVEVTDKGDVPEGYKVSRKEKRNFPLILESPSPNQTSLYFCASSRAGGLEKLFFGSGTQLSVL.

The genes are TRBV29-1 and TRBJ2-1; tentative D call: TRBD2 (6 bases). The germline gives CDR1 SQVTM, CDR2 ANQGSEA. CDR3 length: 13 amino acids. Trimming pared 6 bases from V and 3 bases from J, leaving 12 bases between. The CDR3 DNA reads as TGCAGCGTAGAATCGACTAGCTACAATGAGCAGTTCTTC. Amino acids: CSVESTSYNEQFF.

The chain is built from TRBV29-1 and TRBJ1-2; D might be TRBD1 (6 bases). This CDR3 is built from 12 residues. Per the germline V gene, CDR1 is SQVTM and CDR2 is ANQGSEA. Trimming removed 3 bases at V and 6 bases at J, with 11 bases between. This chain's CDR3 is CSVDGGGHGYTF. The CDR3 DNA sequence: TGCAGCGTTGACGGAGGGGGACATGGCTACACCTTC.

In its sample, this clone was seen a few times. The chain joins TRBV5-6 to TRBJ1-2; 8 bases align to TRBD1. Trimming removed 3 bases from V and 12 bases from J; junction bases left unmatched: 7. Per germline, CDR1 SGHDT and CDR2 YYEEEE. CDR3 size: 12 residues. CDR3 sequence (DNA): TGTGCCAGCAGCTCGCGGACAGGGACTGACACCTTC. It encodes CASSSRTGTDTF. The full variable domain, completed using reference TRBV5-6 and TRBJ1-2, is DAGVTQSPTHLIKTRGQQVTLRCSPKSGHDTVSWYQQALGQGPQFIFQYYEEEERQRGNFPDRFSGHQFPNYSSELNVNALLLGDSALYLCASSSRTGTDTFGSGTRLTVV.

This chain joins TRBV5-4 and TRBJ2-1; D is possibly TRBD2 (5 bases). Per germline, CDR1 SGHNT and CDR2 YYREEE (reference sequence). V dropped 4 bases and J dropped 7 bases, with 12 bases sitting between them. This CDR3 is 13 amino acids long. The CDR3, as DNA: TGTGCCAGCAGCCCAAGGACGGGGAATGAGCAGTTCTTC. Translating gives CASSPRTGNEQFF.

The chain couples TRBV19 to TRBJ1-1; perhaps TRBD1 as D (5 bases). Germline lookup yields CDR1 LNHDA and CDR2 SQIVND (reference sequence). The CDR3 length is 20 residues. V lost 3 bases and J 0 bases, leaving 26 bases between the germline ends. The CDR3 reads CASSIKRGSYTQSLNTEAFF. In DNA form, the CDR3 reads TGTGCCAGTAGTATTAAAAGGGGCAGTTACACTCAGAGCTTGAACACTGAAGCTTTCTTT.

The gene calls are TRBV4-1 and TRBJ1-1; D gene uncertain. The CDR3 is 14 amino acids. Germline CDR1 and CDR2: MGHRA and YSYEKL. The V end lost 0 bases, the J end lost 3 bases, and 8 bases lay between the germline ends. The CDR3 sequence is CASSQETGHTEAFF. The CDR3 DNA sequence: TGCGCCAGCAGCCAAGAGACGGGCCACACTGAAGCTTTCTTT.

The DNA of the CDR3 is TGCGCCAGCAGCTTGGTCTCGGCCGGTGAAAAACTGTTTTTT. Translated: CASSLVSAGEKLFF. The V gene is TRBV5-1, the J gene TRBJ1-4, with D unclear. This CDR3 contains 14 residues. The ends were cut back, 0 bases at V and 7 bases at J, with 10 bases in the middle. CDR1 SGHRS and CDR2 YFSETQ come from the germline V gene.

The CDR3 nucleotides are TGTGCCAGCCTAGCGGGGTGGGACGAGCAGTACTTC. Protein sequence: CASLAGWDEQYF. This chain joins TRBV2 and TRBJ2-7, with TRBD2 identical over 9 bases. Unmatched junction bases numbered 4, after V lost 8 bases and J lost 5 bases. CDR3 length: 12 residues. Germline V gene sequence: CDR1 SNHLY, CDR2 FYNNEI.

This clone was seen only a few times. The chain uses TRBV4-3 and TRBJ2-2; D gene unclear. Per the germline V gene, CDR1 is LGHNA and CDR2 is YSLEER. V dropped 2 bases and J dropped 1 base, with 11 bases sitting between them. CDR3 length: 16 residues. The CDR3 DNA sequence: TGCGCCAGCAGCCAAAGGGCACAAGTGAACACCGGGGAGCTGTTTTTT. This codes for CASSQRAQVNTGELFF.

This clone appeared a few times. The chain is built from TRBV19 and TRBJ2-1; D not resolved. The CDR3 consists of 10 residues. Deletions cut 6 bases from V and 8 bases from J, with 5 bases between. CDR1 is LNHDA, CDR2 SQIVND, per germline (reference sequence). DNA of the CDR3: TGTGCCAGTAGGGCGGATGAGCAGTTCTTC. Protein product: CASRADEQFF.

The chain combines TRBV9 with TRBJ2-3; 11 bases are a match to TRBD2. CDR1 and CDR2 (germline): SGDLS, YYNGEE. The V segment lost 2 bases and the J segment 1 base; nucleotides outside the gene matches: 3. CDR3 length equals 16 residues. In DNA form, the CDR3 reads TGTGCCAGCAGCGTCCAACTAGCGGGAGGCACAGATACGCAGTATTTT. Residues: CASSVQLAGGTDTQYF.

The J gene is TRBJ2-1, the V gene TRBV4-2; 13 positions agree with TRBD2. J gave up 6 bases and V 0 bases, and 2 bases lay outside the gene matches. This CDR3 is 16 amino acids long. Germline CDR1 LGHNA, CDR2 YNFKEQ. CDR3 DNA sequence: TGTGCCAGCAGCCAAGACGGACTAGCGGGGGCCAATGAGCAGTTCTTC. As protein: CASSQDGLAGANEQFF.

The CDR3: CASSEAGSYGYTF. The CDR3, as DNA: TGCGCCAGCAGCGAGGCCGGCTCCTATGGCTACACCTTC. The chain uses TRBV10-2 and TRBJ1-2; D remains unclear. V lost 6 bases and J lost 4, with 12 bases in between. CDR1 is WSHSY, CDR2 SAAADI, per germline. CDR3 length: 13 residues.

The V and J genes are TRBV9 and TRBJ2-1; D not resolved. CDR3 length: 16 amino acids. Trimming left V 0 bases short and J 4 bases short, with 14 bases between. The germline V gene encodes CDR1 SGDLS and CDR2 YYNGEE. For the CDR3, the DNA is TGTGCCAGCAGCGTAGGGGCGGCCCCCAATTACAATGAGCAGTTCTTC. This sequence encodes CASSVGAAPNYNEQFF.